The sequence of this T cell receptor (beta chain) was determined in a study of cytomegalovirus exposure and HLA in healthy donors (dated by TCRdb to about 2017). Looking at the study overall: In an earlier analysis of some 550 of the donors, approximately 300 Gb of sequence data and 90 million to 130 million unique TCR beta sequences from some 170 million T cells were reported. An early release that covered 640 HLA-typed donors contained approximately 300 gigabases of sequencing data and roughly 84 million unique TCR sequences. The genetic ancestry cluster associated with self-reported Caucasian donors included 65% to 90% of the roughly 400 genotyped donors. The study aimed to test whether cataloging public T cell receptors could reveal signatures of past pathogen exposure. The study profiled the T cell repertoires of hundreds of subjects by immunosequencing and related them to cytomegalovirus serostatus. Besides the first cohort of around 700 subjects, a separate validation cohort made up of 120 different subjects was used. The study combined high-throughput TCR immunosequencing, statistical association of individual TCRs with disease status, and machine learning to predict cytomegalovirus infection status. In a later analysis, previously published TCR beta repertoires from about 670 donors were re-analyzed and high-resolution HLA genotyping was added so that TCR occurrence patterns could be studied. In the later analysis, no new phenotypic data were used to find candidate immune exposures; instead, reliance was placed on TCR beta sequences and their occurrence across donors. An earlier analysis of 587 of the donors applied high-throughput TCR beta sequencing to assess whether each TCR beta V gene segment acted as functional or pseudogenic. Donor age, sex, ethnicity and CMV serostatus were compiled alongside the repertoire data. A later genetic analysis used genome-wide SNP genotypes for about 65% of the roughly 670 donors, treating that subset as a discovery cohort. Every discovery cohort repertoire had been produced on one sequencing platform. Class I and class II HLA loci were covered by the typing at four-digit resolution. Typing coverage varied by locus: roughly 620-640 donors for A, B, C, DRB1 and DQB1; more than 500 for DQA1; about 600 for DPA1; 450 to 480 for DPB1. Because of strong linkage in the cohort, roughly five DR-DQ haplotypes were treated as single units for association and clustering. Across about 380 genotyped donors of the cohort, an average of 235,054 unique TCR beta nucleotide sequences per donor were sequenced, and 15% to 20% of those sequences were non-productive.

Remarks on this clone: This clone's antigen is unknown. No much larger clone exists at a distance of one base, and base qualities are not known.

Overall study outcomes, separate from this receptor: In a later analysis, HLA-associated TCR beta chains showed more clonal expansion and lower generation probabilities than non-associated chains that were equally common. Most TCR sequences were seen in very few donors, while some public TCRs were found in many individuals. Most CMV-associated TCR beta chains appeared to be HLA-restricted in a later analysis, and the HLA associations seemed to be driven largely by CMV exposure. An association between a missense DCLRE1C variant and V-gene and J-gene trimming of TCR beta chains was found in a later genetic analysis and replicated in an independent cohort. Roughly uniform sequencing depth across donors was assumed in presence/absence analyses, although this assumption may not hold. Because some donors lacked HLA typing at each locus, the association tests relied only on the typed subset. The classifier was reported to diagnose cytomegalovirus status with high specificity and sensitivity in both the original cohort and the validation cohort. In this cohort, only TCR beta chains were sequenced, and detectable features were limited by the absence of alpha or paired-chain data. Because counts were too low, roughly 16 rarely observed V segments, including chromosome 9 orphons, were left out of the earlier analysis of a few hundred of the donors. According to a later analysis, TCR association rates differed among HLA loci, with DRB1 alleles showing the most associated TCRs and HLA-C alleles showing the fewest. A cluster of highly shared sequence variants was judged likely to be a technical artifact of the sequencing pipeline. The authors suggested that the approach could potentially be extended to other disease states and immunological phenotypes. Assigning TCR associations to individual alleles was difficult when HLA alleles, especially DR and DQ, strongly co-occurred. Three of the identified cytomegalovirus-associated TCR beta chains were confirmed in vitro to be specific for cytomegalovirus antigens. A later genetic analysis reported fewer N-insertions in productive TCRs among donors in an Asian-associated ancestry cluster than the approximately 700-donor mean. At a false discovery rate of 0.05, a later analysis linked approximately 18,000 TCR beta sequences to specific HLA alleles. Linkage disequilibrium might explain the correlated functional status among segregating V segments, but an unknown experimental factor could not be ruled out. In a later analysis, several top co-occurrence clusters were reported to appear linked to parvovirus B19, influenza, CMV and Epstein-Barr virus. The study gave a list of 150 to 200 TCR beta chains associated with cytomegalovirus. Immune exposure information for the cohort was limited to CMV serostatus. A further reported finding was that TCR beta sequences accurately predicted the HLA-A and HLA-B alleles for most subjects in the first cohort. An earlier analysis of approximately 500 of the donors showed that most TCR beta V segments appeared in productive rearrangements either about 87% or about 30% of the time, which broadly matched IMGT annotations.

The cohort consisted of 600 or so healthy bone marrow donors. At the time of sampling, every cohort member was nominally healthy, though immune exposures that went unrecorded were likely present. The donor tested CMV seronegative and was one of the 352 seronegative cohort members. Each donor provided a peripheral blood sample, and peripheral blood mononuclear cells were used for TCR beta sequencing. The Qiagen DNeasy Blood Extraction Kit was used to extract genomic DNA from the blood cell samples. The library relied on the immunoSEQ multiplex PCR assay. The multiplex PCR relied on a mix of 60 forward primers for TCR Vbeta segments and 13 reverse primers for TCR Jbeta segments. Amplification of the CDR3 region of rearranged TCR beta genes was performed with a multiplex PCR assay on genomic DNA. On the Illumina HiSeq System, the amplified TCR beta libraries were sequenced as 87-base-pair reads. The study's own analysis went as follows. Across the 670 or so repertoires, a later analysis counted some 80 million unique TCR beta chains, some 11 million of which were shared by at least two donors. To remove PCR and sequencing errors, raw reads were error-corrected and collapsed into unique sequences using a nearest-neighbor algorithm that merged closely related sequences. To assign V, D and J gene segments, CDR3 sequences were aligned to IMGT reference sequences. For a sequence to be retained, a match of at least six nucleotides to both a V gene segment and a J gene segment was required. A rearrangement was called productive if the CDR3 had no stop codons and remained in frame with V and J, and every other rearrangement was called non-productive. Following IMGT convention, CDR3 was defined as the stretch from the second conserved V-encoded cysteine up to the conserved J-encoded phenylalanine. The earlier analysis of about 640 of the donors excluded any sequence lacking an unambiguous match to a single V gene segment. An earlier analysis of approximately 590 of the donors called V segments functional above 56.7% productive rearrangements and segregating when the between-donor standard deviation exceeded 5%. A statistical classification framework was built to diagnose cytomegalovirus status from the catalog of TCR beta chain sequences. In a later analysis, TCR nucleotide sequences were compared against IMGT/GENE-DB human TR gene sequences so that V and J genes could be assigned. A later analysis assigned CDR3 sequences and most-parsimonious VDJ recombination scenarios with the TCRdist pipeline. In a later analysis, each TCR beta chain was defined by its CDR3 amino acid sequence together with its V-gene family, and reads without a unique V-gene family were excluded. In a later analysis, 450 to 600 highly shared, low-generation-probability nucleotide sequences were removed to address suspected cross-contamination and a sequencing artifact. In a later analysis, a clonal expansion index was calculated for each public chain from normalized within-repertoire ranks of inferred template counts. A later analysis computed generation probabilities with a VDJ recombination model fitted to out-of-frame rearrangements, and checked the results against IGoR. A later analysis scored TCR-TCR, TCR-HLA and TCR-CMV co-occurrence with hypergeometric tests, applying a repertoire-size bias correction to TCR pairs. To estimate false discovery rates, a later analysis permuted the HLA or CMV assignments 20 times. In a later analysis, co-occurring TCRs were grouped using DBSCAN, with TCRdist sequence similarity added in when clustering inside HLA-allele-positive subsets. For co-occurrence clustering, repertoires with fewer than 30,000 or more than 120,000 public chains were excluded, along with several repertoires with anomalous nucleotide sharing. This immuneACCESS table, as held by TCRdb, lists in-frame sequences with V and J called but not all clones. Of the missing ones, under half trace to an unresolved V gene in checked studies; the others have no known cause. D and trimming were read from the DNA, whereas the V and J calls and clone size are those reported in that table. The sample data list 85,000 to 120,000 clones, and 75% of these were observed just once. The ten largest clones represent about 2.3% of the sample.

The clonotype comes from a man in his forties in good health and CMV-seronegative. The sample consisted of PBMCs.

The CDR3 in this case is CASSSQSTGGGYTF. The nucleotide sequence reads TGTGCCAGCAGTTCTCAATCGACAGGGGGTGGCTACACCTTC. The chain links TRBV7-2 with TRBJ1-2, and 9 junction bases match TRBD1. Reading the germline V gene gives CDR1 SGHTA and CDR2 FQGNSA. Spanning cysteine to phenylalanine, the CDR3 consists of 14 amino acids. Only CDR3 DNA is held: 42 bases, read in frame from base 1. V loses 6 bases at its end and J loses 7 bases; junction bases beyond the gene matches: 9.